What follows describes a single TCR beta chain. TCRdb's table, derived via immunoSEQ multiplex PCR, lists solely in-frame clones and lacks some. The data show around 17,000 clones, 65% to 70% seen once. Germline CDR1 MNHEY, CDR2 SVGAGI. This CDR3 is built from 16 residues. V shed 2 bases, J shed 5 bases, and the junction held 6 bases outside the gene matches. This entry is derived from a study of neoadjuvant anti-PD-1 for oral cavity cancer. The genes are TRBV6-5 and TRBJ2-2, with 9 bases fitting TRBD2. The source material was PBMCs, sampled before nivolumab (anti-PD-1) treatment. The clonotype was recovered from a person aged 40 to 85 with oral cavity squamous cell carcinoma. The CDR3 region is CASSYIWTSETGELFF. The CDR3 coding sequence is TGTGCCAGCAGTTACATCTGGACTAGCGAGACCGGGGAGCTGTTTTTT.